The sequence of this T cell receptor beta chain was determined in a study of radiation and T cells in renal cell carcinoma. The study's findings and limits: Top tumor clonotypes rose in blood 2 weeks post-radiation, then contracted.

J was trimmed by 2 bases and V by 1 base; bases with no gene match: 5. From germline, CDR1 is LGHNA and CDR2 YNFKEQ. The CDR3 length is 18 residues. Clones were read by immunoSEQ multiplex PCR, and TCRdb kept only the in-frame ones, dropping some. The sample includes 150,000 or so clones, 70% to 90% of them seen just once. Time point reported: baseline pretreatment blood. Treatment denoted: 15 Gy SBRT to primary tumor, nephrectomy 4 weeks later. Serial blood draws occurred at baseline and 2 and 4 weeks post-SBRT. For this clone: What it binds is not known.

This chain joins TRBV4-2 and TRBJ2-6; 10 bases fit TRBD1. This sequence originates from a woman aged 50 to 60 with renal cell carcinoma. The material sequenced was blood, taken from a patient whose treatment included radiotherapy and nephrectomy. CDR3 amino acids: CASSQVGQGWTGANVLTF. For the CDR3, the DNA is TGTGCCAGCAGCCAAGTGGGACAGGGGTGGACTGGGGCCAACGTCCTGACTTTC.